These T cell receptor beta chains were read from a single sample in a study of CD8+CD57+ T cells in acquired aplastic anemia. In TCRdb, the reads were re-called with MiXCR into one record per CDR3 protein. This sample has more than 250,000 distinct CDR3 sequences, with 82% found just once. Sequencing used sorted CD4+, CD8+, or CD8+CD57+ T cells (not recorded which) from PBMCs. The receptor source for this set is a human donor with aplastic anemia. Both conserved end residues are part of each CDR3. The D gene is left open where the match is weak. For some rows the clone size is stated as once, few or many, or as a class when expanded; others skip it.

clone size	D gene	V gene	J gene	CDR3 DNA	CDR3 protein
-	-	TRBV11-1	TRBJ1-5	TGTGCCAGTAGTTTTCCTCCAGACGACAATCAGCCCCAGCATTTT	CASSFPPDDNQPQHF
-	TRBD1	TRBV7-9	TRBJ1-6	TGTGCCAGCAGCCCACAGGGGACCTGGGGAGAGACACCCCTCCACTTT	CASSPQGTWGETPLHF
-	TRBD1	TRBV5-5	TRBJ1-5	TGTGCCAGCAGCTTGGCCCTTCGGACAGGTAATCAGCCCCAGCATTTT	CASSLALRTGNQPQHF
-	-	TRBV7-3	TRBJ1-6	TGTGCCAGCTGCTTAGGGGCCAACGCCGATGATCACCCACTCCACTTT	CASCLGANADDHPLHF
-	TRBD2	TRBV9	TRBJ2-3	TGTGCCAGCAGCTTCGGGACTAGCGGAATAGAGACGCATTTT	CASSFGTSGIETHF
once	-	TRBV5-6	TRBJ2-3	TGTGCCAGCAGACTGGTAGAGGGTCCCGATACGCAGTATTTT	CASRLVEGPDTQYF
-	TRBD2	TRBV7-2	TRBJ2-1	TGCGCCAGCAGCCAAACTAGCGGGGGCTCCTACAATGAGCAGTTCTTC	CASSQTSGGSYNEQFF
-	-	TRBV7-6	TRBJ2-6	TGTGCCAGCAGCTTGGGGTGCTATAATTCACCCCTCCACCTGACTTTC	CASSLGCYNSPLHLTF
many	-	TRBV6-5	TRBJ2-7	TGTGCCAGCGGTTCGGGACCCTCTAAGCAGTACTTC	CASGSGPSKQYF
-	TRBD2	TRBV7-8	TRBJ2-1	TGTGCCAGCAGCGTAGTAGTTAGCGGGAGGGAAAGCACATTC	CASSVVVSGRESTF
-	-	TRBV5-4	TRBJ2-1	TGTGCCAGCAGCTTTAATAGAGAGGGGGGGAATGAGCAGTTCTTC	CASSFNREGGNEQFF
-	TRBD1	TRBV2	TRBJ2-3	TGTGCCAGCACCGGACAGGGGGCTCCCGATACGCAGTATTTT	CASTGQGAPDTQYF
-	-	TRBV11-1	TRBJ2-3	TGTGCCAGCAGCGTAGGGTCAGCAGCGCAGTATTTT	CASSVGSAAQYF
-	-	TRBV7-2	TRBJ2-6	TGTGCCAGCAGCTTAGCGGGGGGCCCCGATGGGCAGTATGTCCTGACTTTC	CASSLAGGPDGQYVLTF
-	-	TRBV7-3	TRBJ1-2	TGTGCCAGCAGTTCTGCCGGGACTTGGGGAGAGACCAACTTC	CASSSAGTWGETNF
-	TRBD2	TRBV7-8	TRBJ2-3	TGTGCCAGCAGCCAAGCGGGAGGTTCCGATACGCAGTCTTTT	CASSQAGGSDTQSF
-	-	TRBV24-1	TRBJ2-1	TGTGCCACTAGAACTAGCTCCGGGGGTGAGCAGTTCTTC	CATRTSSGGEQFF
-	-	TRBV9	TRBJ1-2	TGTGCCAGCGGAGGGGCTGGGGACGTTCAGGACTTCGGCTACACCTTC	CASGGAGDVQDFGYTF
-	TRBD2	TRBV5-1	TRBJ2-3	TGCGCCAGCAGCGACGAGACCGGGGGGACGCAGTATTTT	CASSDETGGTQYF
-	TRBD2	TRBV5-1	TRBJ2-1	TGCGCCAGCAGCCGGTCGCTAGCGGGGACGCTGTTTGAGCAGTTCTTC	CASSRSLAGTLFEQFF
few	TRBD2	TRBV2	TRBJ2-3	TGTGCCAGCGGGGGGGGGGGGACAGATACGCAGTATTTT	CASGGGGTDTQYF
-	-	TRBV7-8	TRBJ1-5	TGTGCCAGCAGCTTATCAGAAGGTCCTACTCAGCATTTT	CASSLSEGPTQHF
-	-	TRBV7-3	TRBJ2-5	TGTGCCAGCAGCTTCTCAGCCGTTTCAGAGACCCAGTACTTC	CASSFSAVSETQYF
-	-	TRBV7-8	TRBJ2-1	TGTGCCAGCAGCTTAGAAAGAAGCCGCGGGACGCAGGAGCAGTTCTTC	CASSLERSRGTQEQFF
-	-	TRBV7-3	TRBJ2-2	TGCGCCAGCAGCCACAAGCCCGGGGGACCGAACACCGGGGAGCTGTTTTTT	CASSHKPGGPNTGELFF
-	-	TRBV7-9	TRBJ2-2	TGTGCCGGACAGGGGGAGCTGTTTTTT	CAGQGELFF
many	-	TRBV7-8	TRBJ1-2	TGTGCCAGCAGCTTAACGGGAGGTCCCGATACGCAGTATACCTTC	CASSLTGGPDTQYTF
-	-	TRBV12-3/TRBV12-4	TRBJ2-3	TGTGCCAGCAGTTTCCGTGCCCAAACGCAGTATTTT	CASSFRAQTQYF
-	-	TRBV5-4	TRBJ1-6	TGTGCCTGCAGCTTTACTACCGCTAATTCACCCCTCCACTTT	CACSFTTANSPLHF
-	-	TRBV2	TRBJ2-7	TGTGCCAGCAGGGTCGTGGGGTCCGCCACGCAGCAGTATTTC	CASRVVGSATQQYF
-	TRBD2	TRBV11-1	TRBJ2-3	TGTGCCAGCAGCCTAGGGACTAGCGGCACAGATACGCGGTATTTT	CASSLGTSGTDTRYF
-	-	TRBV29-1	TRBJ1-2	TGCAGCGTTGGGGTGAATGGCTACACCTTC	CSVGVNGYTF
-	-	TRBV25-1	TRBJ1-5	TGTGCCAGCAGTGGATCGGGCGCAGGGTGGGAGAATCAGCCCCAGCATTTT	CASSGSGAGWENQPQHF
-	-	TRBV9	TRBJ1-2	TGTGCCAGCAGCGTAGGCAGACCCGACTATGGCTACACCTTC	CASSVGRPDYGYTF
-	-	TRBV7-9	TRBJ2-6	TGTGCCAGCAGCTTTGAAGGAAGCTGGGGGGGCGATGAGCTGACTTTC	CASSFEGSWGGDELTF
-	TRBD2	TRBV20-1	TRBJ2-3	TGCAGTGCCGCGAAGGATAGCGGGGTCCTGGATACGCAGTATTTT	CSAAKDSGVLDTQYF
-	-	TRBV24-1	TRBJ1-5	TGTGCCACCAGTGACCATTTGGGGCCGCAGCAATTT	CATSDHLGPQQF
few	-	TRBV15	TRBJ1-6	TGTGCCACCAGCAGAGATCCGGCAGGGGATTCACCCCTCCACTTT	CATSRDPAGDSPLHF
-	-	TRBV5-1	TRBJ2-5	TGCGCCAGCAGCGTGGGATCGGACAGCAATCAGCCCCAGTACTTC	CASSVGSDSNQPQYF
-	TRBD1	TRBV7-3	TRBJ1-5	TGTGCCAGCAGCGCAGGGGGGGCCTGGGGAGAGCCCCAGCATTTT	CASSAGGAWGEPQHF
few	-	TRBV7-8	TRBJ2-1	TGTGCCAGCAGCTCCCGAATTACGGGTGGACAGTTCTTCCAGTTCTTC	CASSSRITGGQFFQFF
-	-	TRBV7-8	TRBJ1-6	TGTGCCAGCAGTTTAGAGGGGGGCACCGATACGCTCCACTTT	CASSLEGGTDTLHF